The TCR beta chain described here comes from a study of blood T cell repertoires in COVID-19 (TCRdb year 2020). Background on the whole study: Samples covering the acute and convalescent phases of COVID-19 were provided by collaborators in the United States, Italy and Spain. The prospective study material was composed of cDNA or gDNA derived from T cells, B-cell-depleted T cells, or PBMCs. The dataset comprised deeply sampled blood TCRbeta repertoires from subjects exposed to, actively infected with, or recovered from COVID-19. The repertoires were released in a freely available public database intended as a resource for research on the immune response to SARS-CoV-2. The samples were drawn from two sources: the first 160 participants of the ongoing ImmuneRACE study, and over 1,000 subjects contributed by 6 global collaborators. The sample metadata nearly always contained a de-identified subject ID, COVID-19 status, age in years and sex. Where available, HLA class I and class II types were obtained from metadata supplied by the sample provider rather than from assay-based typing. Findings and caveats that apply to the study as a whole: The amount of clinical and demographic metadata varied by source and participant and was provided uncurated.

A word on this clone: The target of this receptor is not known. The input lacks base qualities; no much larger clone sits a single base away.

Each collaborating institution followed its own protocols to collect whole blood in K2EDTA tubes. Collaborator samples were shipped for TCRbeta analysis as frozen whole blood, isolated PBMCs, or DNA extracted from either sample type. The CDR3 runs 14 residues from the cysteine to the phenylalanine. The CDR3 DNA has 42 bases and is translated from base 1. Sequences SGHVS (CDR1) and FQNEAQ (CDR2) are obtained from the germline V gene. Trimming takes 5 bases from V and 0 bases from J, and the germline ends sit 8 bases apart. TCRbeta CDR3 regions were amplified from genomic DNA using the immunoSEQ Assay, a bias-controlled multiplex PCR. The authors' pipeline ran thus. Within the assay, amplification of reference gene primers was used to estimate how many nucleated cells each sample contained. To quantify the absolute abundance of each unique TCRbeta CDR3 rearrangement, sequence reads were collapsed and filtered. For each sample, productive Simpson clonality was calculated by taking the square root of Simpson's diversity index across productive rearrangements. Imported from immuneACCESS, the table was reduced by TCRdb to in-frame sequences with V and J called. These copies leave out some clones; in studies compared against another copy, an unresolved V gene accounts for under half, and the cause of the remainder is not known. That table supplies the V and J calls and clone size; D and trimming were determined from the DNA. The sample table shows about 120,000 clones, and about 87% are seen once. The ten biggest clones cover roughly 2.1% of the sample.

This clonotype was obtained from a woman between 50 and 59 years old with acute or convalescent COVID-19. This receptor chain uses TRBV7-8 and TRBJ1-3; the D gene is unclear. The sequenced sample was peripheral blood. The sequenced DNA is TGTGCCAGCAGCCCAGTTTCCTCTGGAAACACCATATATTTT. It specifies CASSPVSSGNTIYF. Where the CDR3 stops, the reference TRBV7-8 and TRBJ1-3 genes take over; the full variable domain is GAGVSQSPRYKVAKRGQDVALRCDPISGHVSLFWYQQALGQGPEFLTYFQNEAQLDKSGLPSDRFFAERPEGSVSTLKIQRTQQEDSAVYLCASSPVSSGNTIYFGEGSWLTVV.